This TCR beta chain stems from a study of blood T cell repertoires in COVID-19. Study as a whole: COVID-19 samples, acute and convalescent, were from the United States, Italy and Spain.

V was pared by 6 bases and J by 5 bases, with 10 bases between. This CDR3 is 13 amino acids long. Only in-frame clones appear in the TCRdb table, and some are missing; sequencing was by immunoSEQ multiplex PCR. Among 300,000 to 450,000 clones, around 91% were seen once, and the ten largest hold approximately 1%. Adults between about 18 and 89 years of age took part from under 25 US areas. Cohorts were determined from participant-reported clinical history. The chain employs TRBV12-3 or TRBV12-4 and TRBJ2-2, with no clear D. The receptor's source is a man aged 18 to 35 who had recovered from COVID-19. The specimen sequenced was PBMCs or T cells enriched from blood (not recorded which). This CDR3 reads CASRPGGTGELFF. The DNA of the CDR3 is TGTGCCAGCAGGCCAGGTGGAACCGGGGAGCTGTTTTTT.